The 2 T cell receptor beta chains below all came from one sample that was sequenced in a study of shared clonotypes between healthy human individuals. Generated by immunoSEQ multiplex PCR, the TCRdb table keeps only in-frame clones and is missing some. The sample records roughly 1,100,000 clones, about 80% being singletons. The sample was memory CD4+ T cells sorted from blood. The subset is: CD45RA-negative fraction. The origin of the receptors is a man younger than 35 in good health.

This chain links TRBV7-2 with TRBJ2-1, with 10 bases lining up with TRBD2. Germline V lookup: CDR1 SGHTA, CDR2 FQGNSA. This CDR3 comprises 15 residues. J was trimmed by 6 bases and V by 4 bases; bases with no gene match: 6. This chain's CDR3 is CASSSTGTSANEQFF. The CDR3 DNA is TGTGCCAGCAGCTCCACCGGGACTAGCGCCAATGAGCAGTTCTTC.

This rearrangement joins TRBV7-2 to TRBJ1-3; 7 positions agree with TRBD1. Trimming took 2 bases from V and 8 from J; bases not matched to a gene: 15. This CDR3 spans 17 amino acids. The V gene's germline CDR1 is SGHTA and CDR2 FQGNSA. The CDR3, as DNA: TGTGCCAGCAGCTTAAGACAGGGTTTAGTCGGGAAGGACACCATATATTTT. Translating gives CASSLRQGLVGKDTIYF.